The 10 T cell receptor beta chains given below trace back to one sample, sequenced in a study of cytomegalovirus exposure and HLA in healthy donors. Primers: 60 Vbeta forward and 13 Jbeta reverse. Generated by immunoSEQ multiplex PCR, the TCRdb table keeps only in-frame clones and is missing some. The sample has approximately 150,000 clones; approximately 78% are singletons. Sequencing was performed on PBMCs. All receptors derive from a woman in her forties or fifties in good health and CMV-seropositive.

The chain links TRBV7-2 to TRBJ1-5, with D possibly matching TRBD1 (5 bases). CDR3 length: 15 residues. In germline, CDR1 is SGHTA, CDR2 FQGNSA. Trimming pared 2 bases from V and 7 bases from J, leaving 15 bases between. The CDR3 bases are TGTGCCAGCAGCTTAAGAATATCGGGGGGGCAGCCCCAGCATTTT. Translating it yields CASSLRISGGQPQHF.

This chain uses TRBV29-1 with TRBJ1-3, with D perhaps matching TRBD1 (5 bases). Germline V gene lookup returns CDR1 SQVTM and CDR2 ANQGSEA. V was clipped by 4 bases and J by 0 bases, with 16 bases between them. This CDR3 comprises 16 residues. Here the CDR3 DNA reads TGCAGCGTTGTTCCAGGCGGGACCTCCTCTGGAAACACCATATATTTT. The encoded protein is CSVVPGGTSSGNTIYF.

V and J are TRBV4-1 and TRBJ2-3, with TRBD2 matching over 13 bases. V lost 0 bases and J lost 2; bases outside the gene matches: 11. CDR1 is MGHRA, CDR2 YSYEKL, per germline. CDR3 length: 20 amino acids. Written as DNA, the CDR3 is TGCGCCAGCAGCCAAGATCTCGGACTAGCGGGGGTCCTCAACACAGATACGCAGTATTTT. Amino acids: CASSQDLGLAGVLNTDTQYF.

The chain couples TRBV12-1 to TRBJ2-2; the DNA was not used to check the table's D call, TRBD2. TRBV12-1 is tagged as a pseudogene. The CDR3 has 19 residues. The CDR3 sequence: CASSSSRGTSGRNTGELFF. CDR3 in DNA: TGTGCCAGCAGCTCAAGCCGCGGGACTAGCGGGAGGAACACCGGGGAGCTGTTTTTT.

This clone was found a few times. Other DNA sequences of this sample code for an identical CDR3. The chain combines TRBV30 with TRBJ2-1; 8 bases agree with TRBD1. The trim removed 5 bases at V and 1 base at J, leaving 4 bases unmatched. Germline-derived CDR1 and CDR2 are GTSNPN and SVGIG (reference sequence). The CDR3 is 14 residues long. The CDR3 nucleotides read TGTGCCTGGGAAACAGGGGGTTCCTACAATGAGCAGTTCTTC. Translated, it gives CAWETGGSYNEQFF.

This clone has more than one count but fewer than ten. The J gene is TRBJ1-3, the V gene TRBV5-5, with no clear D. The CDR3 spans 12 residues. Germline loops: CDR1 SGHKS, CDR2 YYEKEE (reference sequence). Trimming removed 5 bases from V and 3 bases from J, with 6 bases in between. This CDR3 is CASSLLGNTIYF. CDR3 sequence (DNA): TGTGCCAGCAGTTTGCTTGGAAACACCATATATTTT.

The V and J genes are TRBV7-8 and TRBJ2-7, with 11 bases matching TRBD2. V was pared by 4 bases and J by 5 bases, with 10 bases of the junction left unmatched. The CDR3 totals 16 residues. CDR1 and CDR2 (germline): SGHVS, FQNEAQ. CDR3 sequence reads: CASSSSRLAGRNEQYF. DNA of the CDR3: TGTGCCAGCAGCTCGAGCCGACTAGCGGGGAGAAACGAGCAGTACTTC.

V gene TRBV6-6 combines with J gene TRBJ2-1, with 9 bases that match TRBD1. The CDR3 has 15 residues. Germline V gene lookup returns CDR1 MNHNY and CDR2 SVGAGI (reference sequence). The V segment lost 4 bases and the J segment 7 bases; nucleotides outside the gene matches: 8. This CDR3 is CASSLLGQGSNEQFF. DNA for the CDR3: TGTGCCAGCAGTTTGCTCGGACAGGGGTCAAATGAGCAGTTCTTC.

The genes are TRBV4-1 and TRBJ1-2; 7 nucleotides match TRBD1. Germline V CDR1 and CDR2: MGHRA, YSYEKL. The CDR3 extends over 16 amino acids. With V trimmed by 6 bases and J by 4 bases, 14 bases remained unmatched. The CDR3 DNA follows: TGCGCCAGCAGTCCAAACGCACAGGGGATCACCTATGGCTACACCTTC. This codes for CASSPNAQGITYGYTF.

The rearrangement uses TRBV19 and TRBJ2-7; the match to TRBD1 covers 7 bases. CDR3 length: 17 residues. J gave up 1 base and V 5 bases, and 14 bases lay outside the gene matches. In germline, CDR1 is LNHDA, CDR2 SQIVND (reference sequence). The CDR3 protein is CASSPKVPGQLSYEQYF. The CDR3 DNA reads TGTGCCAGTAGTCCCAAGGTTCCGGGACAGTTATCCTACGAGCAGTACTTC.